This T cell receptor beta chain was captured by sequencing in a study of CD8 T cells in ankylosing spondylitis. Whole-study findings and limits: A TCR beta motif of roughly eight highly homologous variants seemed to mark ankylosing spondylitis blood. It was reported that disease-linked clones were significantly enriched in matched ankylosing spondylitis synovial fluid.

Quantitative 5'-RACE was performed with molecular barcodes, and it yielded the TCR beta libraries. TCRdb recomputed calls from the 5' RACE reads with MiXCR, one row per CDR3 protein. The sample lists fewer than 200,000 distinct CDR3 sequences, approximately 10% occurring once. In this sample, this clonotype turned up a few times. What it recognizes is unknown. V lost 6 bases, J lost 4 bases, and 12 bases stayed unmatched. The germline V gene encodes CDR1 ENHRY and CDR2 SYGVKD. The CDR3 sequence is 16 residues long. The sample was blood, either unsorted or a sorted T cell fraction (not recorded which). The rearrangement joins TRBV10-3 to TRBJ2-1; 7 nucleotides align to TRBD2. The clonotype originates from a female donor with ankylosing spondylitis or in good health (not recorded which). CDR3 amino acids: CAISYQTSLLYNEQFF. For the CDR3, the DNA is TGTGCCATCAGCTACCAGACTAGCCTTTTATACAATGAGCAGTTCTTC.